These T cell receptor beta chains were read from a single sample in a study of cytomegalovirus exposure and HLA in healthy donors. Clones were sequenced by immunoSEQ multiplex PCR, and TCRdb holds only the in-frame ones, with some missing. The data contain some 190,000 clones, around four fifths of them singletons. Sequences were obtained from PBMCs. The receptors shown here come from a young man in good health and CMV-seronegative. CDR3s include the opening cysteine and the closing phenylalanine or tryptophan. D genes are given only for firm matches.

D gene	V gene	J gene	CDR3 protein
TRBD1	TRBV7-9	TRBJ1-1	CASSSTGSIAFF
-	TRBV6-6	TRBJ2-1	CASSRGRWEQFF
TRBD1	TRBV6-1	TRBJ1-4	CASSDWDRTFLTNEKLFF
TRBD2	TRBV23-1	TRBJ2-3	CASSHPPSGGETDTQYF
-	TRBV12-5	TRBJ2-7	CASGLVPGREDEQYF
-	TRBV7-2	TRBJ1-6	CASSLALSYNSPLHF
-	TRBV27	TRBJ1-1	CASSFRMVLGANTEAFF
TRBD2	TRBV19	TRBJ2-1	CASSLRGGAYNEQFF
-	TRBV10-3	TRBJ2-2	CAAETGRTGELFF
-	TRBV27	TRBJ1-2	CASSSGQSNYGYTF
-	TRBV9	TRBJ1-3	CASSSATGTGNTIYF
-	TRBV5-5	TRBJ1-5	CASSLGWGVSNQPQHF
-	TRBV5-5	TRBJ1-1	CASSPNPGRPEAFF
-	TRBV7-2	TRBJ2-3	CASSPSGTDTQYF
TRBD2	TRBV5-1	TRBJ2-7	CASSRLAGPYEQYF
TRBD1	TRBV28	TRBJ1-2	CASSTTGAYGYTF
-	TRBV2	TRBJ2-6	CASGPGHSGANVLTF
TRBD2	TRBV30	TRBJ2-1	CAWGGLSGRALWSSNEQFF
-	TRBV6-1	TRBJ1-2	CASSETGDYGYTF
TRBD2	TRBV11-3	TRBJ2-2	CASSLELAGTGELFF
TRBD2	TRBV6-6	-	CASSPAGREGLYEQYF
TRBD2	TRBV7-2	TRBJ2-1	CASSPGTSGRGSYNEQFF
TRBD1	TRBV7-9	-	CASSLTGGYEQYF
TRBD2	TRBV9	TRBJ2-5	CASSVKGSSGPETQYF
TRBD1	TRBV29-1	TRBJ2-2	CSVEFGDRDSGELFF
TRBD2	TRBV19	TRBJ2-7	CASSSGGAYEQYF
-	TRBV2	TRBJ1-5	CASNVGNRANQPQHF
TRBD1	TRBV6-1	TRBJ1-5	CASSSWDSLNQPQHF
-	TRBV5-6	-	CASSLAGQAYEQYF
TRBD1	TRBV18	TRBJ2-5	CASSLQGSQETQYF
TRBD1	TRBV2	TRBJ1-4	CASSQNDRGTNEKLFF
-	TRBV4-1	TRBJ2-1	CASHGLTDNEQFF
TRBD1	TRBV6-5	TRBJ1-4	CASSRMTGIKEKLFF
TRBD1	TRBV30	TRBJ1-1	CAWSYRGDTEAFF
TRBD2	TRBV7-2	TRBJ2-1	CASSASGGRPYNEQFF
-	TRBV9	TRBJ1-1	CASSPGVGAEAFF
-	TRBV14	TRBJ2-3	CASSQDFWQDSTDTQYF
-	TRBV12-5	TRBJ1-5	CASGLPGQPQHF
TRBD1	TRBV7-3	TRBJ2-1	CASSLGFGTGTYNEQFF
-	TRBV18	TRBJ2-7	CASSPIPGYPGSTYEQYF
TRBD2	TRBV7-9	TRBJ2-1	CASSLGLAEYNEQFF
-	TRBV7-2	TRBJ1-4	CASSLGGGNHGELFF
TRBD1	TRBV6-1	TRBJ2-6	CASSGRDRDVSGANVLTF
TRBD2	TRBV7-9	TRBJ2-1	CSSSSGRGLAEYNEQFF
TRBD2	TRBV2	TRBJ2-7	CAASRQRGPYEQYF
-	TRBV5-1	TRBJ1-1	CASSLVRGGNTEAFF
TRBD2	TRBV7-2	TRBJ2-7	CASSLGSTGGSSYEQYF
-	TRBV7-7	TRBJ2-2	CASSTGPTGELFF
TRBD1	TRBV7-9	TRBJ1-1	CASSSTLRGHTEAFF
-	TRBV5-5	TRBJ2-7	CASSQGTVSSYEQYF